This paragraph covers one TCR beta chain sequence. This table comes from immunoSEQ multiplex PCR, and its TCRdb copy is limited to in-frame clones, with some not included. This sample has fewer than 2.5 million clones; 80% to 95% occur once, and the top ten carry 0.36%. This sample is part of a study of shared clonotypes between healthy human individuals. The length of the CDR3 is 14 residues. V lost 7 bases, J lost 7 bases, and 6 bases stayed unmatched. CDR1 SGHDN and CDR2 FVKESK come from the germline V gene. This receptor was obtained from a man between 18 and 35 years old in good health. Some clones in this sample may be carry-over from other donors' samples. The chain has TRBV14 and TRBJ2-1; 11 nucleotides align to TRBD1. Sequences were obtained from naive CD4+ T cells from PBMCs. Subset denoted: CD45RA+ positively selected. As DNA, the CDR3 is TGTGCCAGCACCCCTGGGACAGGGGGAAATGAGCAGTTCTTC. Its protein is CASTPGTGGNEQFF.